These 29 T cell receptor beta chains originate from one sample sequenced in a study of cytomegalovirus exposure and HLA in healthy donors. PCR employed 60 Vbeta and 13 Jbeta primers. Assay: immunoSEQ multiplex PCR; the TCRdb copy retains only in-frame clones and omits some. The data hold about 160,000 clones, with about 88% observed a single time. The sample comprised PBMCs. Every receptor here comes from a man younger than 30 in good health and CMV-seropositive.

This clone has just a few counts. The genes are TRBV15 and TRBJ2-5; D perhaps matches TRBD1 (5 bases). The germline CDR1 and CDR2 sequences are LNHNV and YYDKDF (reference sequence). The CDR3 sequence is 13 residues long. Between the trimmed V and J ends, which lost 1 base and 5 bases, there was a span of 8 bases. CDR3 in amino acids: CATSRARGETQYF. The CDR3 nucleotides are TGTGCCACCAGCAGAGCTAGGGGCGAGACCCAGTACTTC.

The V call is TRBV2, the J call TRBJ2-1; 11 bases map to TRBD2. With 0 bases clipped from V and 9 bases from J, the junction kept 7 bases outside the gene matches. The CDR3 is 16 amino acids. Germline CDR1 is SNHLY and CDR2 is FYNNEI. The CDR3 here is CASSEARSGGAVEQFF. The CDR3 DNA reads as TGTGCCAGCAGTGAAGCGCGTAGCGGGGGGGCGGTTGAGCAGTTCTTC.

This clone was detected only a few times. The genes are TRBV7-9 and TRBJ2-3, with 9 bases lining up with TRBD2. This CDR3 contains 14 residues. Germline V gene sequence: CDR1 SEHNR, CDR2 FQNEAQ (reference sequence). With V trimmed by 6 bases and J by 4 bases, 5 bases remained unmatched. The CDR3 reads CASREASGADTQYF. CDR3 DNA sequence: TGTGCCAGCAGAGAGGCTAGCGGGGCAGATACGCAGTATTTT.

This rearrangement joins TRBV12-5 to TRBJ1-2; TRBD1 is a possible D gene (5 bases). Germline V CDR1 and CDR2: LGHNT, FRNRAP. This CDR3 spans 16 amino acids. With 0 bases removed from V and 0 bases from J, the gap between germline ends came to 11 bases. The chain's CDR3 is CASGLVLTGPNYGYTF. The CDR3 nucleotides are TGTGCTAGTGGTTTGGTACTAACAGGTCCTAACTATGGCTACACCTTC.

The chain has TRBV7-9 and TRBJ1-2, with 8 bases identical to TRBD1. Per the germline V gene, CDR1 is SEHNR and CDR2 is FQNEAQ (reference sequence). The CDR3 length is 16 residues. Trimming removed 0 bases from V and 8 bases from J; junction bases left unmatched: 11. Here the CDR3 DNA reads TGTGCCAGCAGCTTAGCGGGGTCCGGGACAGGAAAAGGCTACACCTTC. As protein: CASSLAGSGTGKGYTF.

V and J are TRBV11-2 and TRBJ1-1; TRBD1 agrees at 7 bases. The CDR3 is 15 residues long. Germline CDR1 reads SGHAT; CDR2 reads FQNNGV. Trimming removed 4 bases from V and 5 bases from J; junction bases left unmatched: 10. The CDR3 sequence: CASSSSSIRGTEAFF. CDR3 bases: TGTGCCAGCAGCTCCTCCTCAATCAGGGGGACTGAAGCTTTCTTT.

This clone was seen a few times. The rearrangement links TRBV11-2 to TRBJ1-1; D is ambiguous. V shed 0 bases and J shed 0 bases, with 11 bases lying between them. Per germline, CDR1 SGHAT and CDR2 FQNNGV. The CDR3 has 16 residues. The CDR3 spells CASSLDLAGLNTEAFF. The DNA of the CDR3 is TGTGCCAGCAGCTTAGATTTGGCGGGGTTGAACACTGAAGCTTTCTTT.

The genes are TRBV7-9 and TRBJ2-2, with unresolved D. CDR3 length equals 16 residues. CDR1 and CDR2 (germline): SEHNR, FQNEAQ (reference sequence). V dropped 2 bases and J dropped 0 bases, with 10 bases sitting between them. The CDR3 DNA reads TGTGCCAGCAGCTTACGACCGACAACGAACACCGGGGAGCTGTTTTTT. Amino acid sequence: CASSLRPTTNTGELFF.

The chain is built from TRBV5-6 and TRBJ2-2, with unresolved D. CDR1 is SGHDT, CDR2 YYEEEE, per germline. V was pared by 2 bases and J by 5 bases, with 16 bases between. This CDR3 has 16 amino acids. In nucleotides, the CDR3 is TGTGCCAGCAGCTTTCCGGAAGCCACTATAACCGGGGAGCTGTTTTTT. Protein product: CASSFPEATITGELFF.

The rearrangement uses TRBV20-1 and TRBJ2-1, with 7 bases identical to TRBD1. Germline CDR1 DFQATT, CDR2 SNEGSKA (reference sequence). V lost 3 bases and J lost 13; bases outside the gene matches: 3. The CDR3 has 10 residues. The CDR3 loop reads CSARGTDQFF. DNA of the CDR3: TGCAGTGCTAGGGGGACAGATCAGTTCTTC.

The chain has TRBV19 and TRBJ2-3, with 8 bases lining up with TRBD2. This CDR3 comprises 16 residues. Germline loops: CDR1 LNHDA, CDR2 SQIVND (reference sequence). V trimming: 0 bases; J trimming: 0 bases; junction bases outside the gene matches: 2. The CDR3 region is CASSIESGGSTDTQYF. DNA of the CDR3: TGTGCCAGTAGTATAGAGTCGGGGGGGAGCACAGATACGCAGTATTTT.

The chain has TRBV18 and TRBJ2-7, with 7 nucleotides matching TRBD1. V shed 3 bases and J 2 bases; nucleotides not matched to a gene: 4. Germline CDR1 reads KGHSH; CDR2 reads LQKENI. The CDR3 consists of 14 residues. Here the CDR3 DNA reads TGTGCCAGCTCACCTGCAACAGGGGCCTACGAGCAGTACTTC. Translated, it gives CASSPATGAYEQYF.

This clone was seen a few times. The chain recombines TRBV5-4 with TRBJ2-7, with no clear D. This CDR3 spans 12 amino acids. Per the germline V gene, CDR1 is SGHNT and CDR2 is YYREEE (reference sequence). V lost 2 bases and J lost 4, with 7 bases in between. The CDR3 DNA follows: TGTGCCAGCAGCTTTCATACTTACGAGCAGTACTTC. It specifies CASSFHTYEQYF.

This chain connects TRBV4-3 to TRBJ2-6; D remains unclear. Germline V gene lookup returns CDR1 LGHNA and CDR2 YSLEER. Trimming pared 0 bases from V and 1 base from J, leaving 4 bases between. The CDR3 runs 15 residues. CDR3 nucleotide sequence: TGCGCCAGCAGCCAAGACGTATCTGGGGCCAACGTCCTGACTTTC. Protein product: CASSQDVSGANVLTF.

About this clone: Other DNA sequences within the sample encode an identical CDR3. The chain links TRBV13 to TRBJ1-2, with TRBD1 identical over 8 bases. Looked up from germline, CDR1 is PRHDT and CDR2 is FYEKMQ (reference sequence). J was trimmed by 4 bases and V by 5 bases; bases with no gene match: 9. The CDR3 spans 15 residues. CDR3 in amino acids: CASSTSGQDFYGYTF. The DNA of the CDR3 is TGTGCCAGCAGCACATCGGGACAGGATTTCTATGGCTACACCTTC. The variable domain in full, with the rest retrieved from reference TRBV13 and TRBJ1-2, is AAGVIQSPRHLIKEKRETATLKCYPIPRHDTVYWYQQGPGQDPQFLISFYEKMQSDKGSIPDRFSAQQFSDYHSELNMSSLELGDSALYFCASSTSGQDFYGYTFGSGTRLTVV.

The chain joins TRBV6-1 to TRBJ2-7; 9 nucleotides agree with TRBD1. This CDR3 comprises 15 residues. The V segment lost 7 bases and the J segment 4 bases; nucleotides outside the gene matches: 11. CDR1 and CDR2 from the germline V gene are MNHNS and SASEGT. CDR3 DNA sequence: TGTGCCAGCAAGAGCGACAGGGGGATTGGGTACGAGCAGTACTTC. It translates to CASKSDRGIGYEQYF.

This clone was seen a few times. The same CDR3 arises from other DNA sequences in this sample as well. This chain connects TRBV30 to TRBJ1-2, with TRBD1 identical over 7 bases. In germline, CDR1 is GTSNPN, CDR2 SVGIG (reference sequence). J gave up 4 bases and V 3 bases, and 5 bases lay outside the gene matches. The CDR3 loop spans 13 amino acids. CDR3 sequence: CAWSRDRPYGYTF. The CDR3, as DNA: TGTGCCTGGAGCCGGGACAGACCCTATGGCTACACCTTC.

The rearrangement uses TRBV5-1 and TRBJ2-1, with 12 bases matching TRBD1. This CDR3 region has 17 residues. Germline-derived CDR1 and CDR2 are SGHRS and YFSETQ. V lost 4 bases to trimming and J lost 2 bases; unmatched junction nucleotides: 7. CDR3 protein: CASSPGQGARTYNEQFF. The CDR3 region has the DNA TGCGCCAGCAGCCCGGGACAGGGGGCGAGAACCTACAATGAGCAGTTCTTC.

The CDR3 DNA reads TGTGCCAGCAGCCGAGGACAGGGTGGGGATCAGCCCCAGCATTTT. Residues: CASSRGQGGDQPQHF. This chain links TRBV11-1 with TRBJ1-5; TRBD1 matches 8 bases. The germline V gene encodes CDR1 SGHAT and CDR2 FQDESV (reference sequence). The CDR3 sequence is 15 residues long. J was trimmed by 5 bases and V by 5 bases; bases with no gene match: 8.

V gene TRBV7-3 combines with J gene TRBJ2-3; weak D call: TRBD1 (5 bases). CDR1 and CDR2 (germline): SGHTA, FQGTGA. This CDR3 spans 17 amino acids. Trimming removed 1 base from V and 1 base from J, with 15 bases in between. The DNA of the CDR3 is TGTGCCAGCAGCTTAAGTGGGGCAGCCACGGGCACAGATACGCAGTATTTT. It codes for CASSLSGAATGTDTQYF.

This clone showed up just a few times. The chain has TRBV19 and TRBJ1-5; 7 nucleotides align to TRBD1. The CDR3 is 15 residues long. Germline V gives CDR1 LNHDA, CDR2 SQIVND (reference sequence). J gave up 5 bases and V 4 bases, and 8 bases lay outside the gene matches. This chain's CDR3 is CASSTSLGGDQPQHF. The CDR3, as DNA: TGTGCCAGTAGTACCTCATTAGGGGGCGATCAGCCCCAGCATTTT.

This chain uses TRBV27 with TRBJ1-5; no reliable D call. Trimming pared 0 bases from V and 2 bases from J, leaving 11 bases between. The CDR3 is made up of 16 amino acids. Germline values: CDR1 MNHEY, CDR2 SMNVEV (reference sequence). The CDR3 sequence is CASSLSSLGGNQPQHF. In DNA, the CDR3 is TGTGCCAGCAGTTTATCGTCCCTCGGGGGCAATCAGCCCCAGCATTTT.

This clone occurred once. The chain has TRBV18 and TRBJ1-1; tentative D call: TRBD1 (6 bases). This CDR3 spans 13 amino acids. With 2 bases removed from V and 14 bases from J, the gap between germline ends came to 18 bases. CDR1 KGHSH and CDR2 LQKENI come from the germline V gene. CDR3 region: CASSPSDSRRWFF. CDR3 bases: TGTGCCAGCTCACCATCGGACAGCCGCCGATGGTTCTTT.

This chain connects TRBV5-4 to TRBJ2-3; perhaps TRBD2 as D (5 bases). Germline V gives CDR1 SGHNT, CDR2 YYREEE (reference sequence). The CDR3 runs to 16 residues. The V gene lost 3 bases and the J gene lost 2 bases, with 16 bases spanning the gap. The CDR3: CASSWSRSGFTDTQYF. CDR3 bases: TGTGCCAGCAGCTGGTCAAGAAGCGGATTCACAGATACGCAGTATTTT.

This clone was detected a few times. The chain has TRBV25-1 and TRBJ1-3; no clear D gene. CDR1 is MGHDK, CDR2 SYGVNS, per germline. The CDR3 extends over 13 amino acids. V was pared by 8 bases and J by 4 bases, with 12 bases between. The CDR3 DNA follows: TGTGCCAGCCAGTCCCGGGGAGGAAACACCATATATTTT. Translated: CASQSRGGNTIYF.

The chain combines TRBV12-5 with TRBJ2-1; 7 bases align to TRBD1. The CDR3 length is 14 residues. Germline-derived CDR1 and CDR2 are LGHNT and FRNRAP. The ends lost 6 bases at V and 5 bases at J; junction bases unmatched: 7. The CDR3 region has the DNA TGTGCTAGTGGCCGACAGGGTAGCCACAATGAGCAGTTCTTC. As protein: CASGRQGSHNEQFF.

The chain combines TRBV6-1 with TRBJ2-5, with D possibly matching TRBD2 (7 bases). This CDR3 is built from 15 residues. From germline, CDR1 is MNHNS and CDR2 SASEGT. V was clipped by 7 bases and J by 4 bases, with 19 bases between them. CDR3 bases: TGTGCCAGCAATTTCGAGGGGGGGCTGGTAGAGACCCAGTACTTC. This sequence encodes CASNFEGGLVETQYF.

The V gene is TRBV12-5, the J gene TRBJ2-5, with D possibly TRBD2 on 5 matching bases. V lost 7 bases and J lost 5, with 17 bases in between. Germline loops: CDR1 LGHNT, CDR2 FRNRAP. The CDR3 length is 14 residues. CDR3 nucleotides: TGTGCTAGTGCCCCCCAAGGGAGAATCGAGACCCAGTACTTC. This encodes CASAPQGRIETQYF.

CDR3 amino acids: CASSSGYEQYF. In DNA form, the CDR3 reads TGTGCCAGCAGTTCAGGGTACGAGCAGTACTTC. The V gene is TRBV27, the J gene TRBJ2-7, with D perhaps TRBD1 (5 bases). Germline V gives CDR1 MNHEY, CDR2 SMNVEV (reference sequence). The CDR3 length is 11 residues. Trimming stripped 4 bases from V and 4 bases from J, with 5 bases between.